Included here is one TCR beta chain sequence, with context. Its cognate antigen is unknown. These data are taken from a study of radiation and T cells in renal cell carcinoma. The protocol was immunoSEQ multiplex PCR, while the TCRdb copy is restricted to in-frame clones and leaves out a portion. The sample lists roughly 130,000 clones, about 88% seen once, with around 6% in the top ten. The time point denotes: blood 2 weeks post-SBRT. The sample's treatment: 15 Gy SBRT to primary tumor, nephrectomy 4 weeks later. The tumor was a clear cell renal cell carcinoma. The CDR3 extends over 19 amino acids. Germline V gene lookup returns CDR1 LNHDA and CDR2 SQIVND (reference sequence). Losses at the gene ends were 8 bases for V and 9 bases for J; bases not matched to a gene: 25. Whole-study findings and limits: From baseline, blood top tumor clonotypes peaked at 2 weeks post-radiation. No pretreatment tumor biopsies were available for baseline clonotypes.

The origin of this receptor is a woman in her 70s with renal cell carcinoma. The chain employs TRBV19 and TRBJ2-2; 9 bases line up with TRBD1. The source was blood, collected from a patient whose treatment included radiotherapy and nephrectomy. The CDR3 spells CASRQVLIPGTGSWRELFF. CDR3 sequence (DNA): TGTGCCAGTCGCCAGGTCTTAATCCCCGGGACAGGGAGTTGGAGGGAGCTGTTTTTT.